The subject of this entry is one TCR beta chain. Germline V lookup: CDR1 SEHNR, CDR2 FQNEAQ (reference sequence). CDR3 length: 11 amino acids. The V end was cut by 5 bases, the J end by 3 bases, with 3 bases between. This specimen belongs to a study of blood T cell repertoires in COVID-19. Sequencing used immunoSEQ multiplex PCR; TCRdb keeps in-frame clones, though not all of them. The sample lists about 250,000 clones; 85% to 90% were seen once. Specimen: PBMCs or T cells enriched from blood (not recorded which). The gene calls are TRBV7-9 and TRBJ2-3; D not certain. This receptor was taken from a man aged 40-49 years who had recovered from COVID-19. CDR3 coding DNA: TGTGCCAGCAGCCATACAGATACGCAGTATTTT. Translation: CASSHTDTQYF.